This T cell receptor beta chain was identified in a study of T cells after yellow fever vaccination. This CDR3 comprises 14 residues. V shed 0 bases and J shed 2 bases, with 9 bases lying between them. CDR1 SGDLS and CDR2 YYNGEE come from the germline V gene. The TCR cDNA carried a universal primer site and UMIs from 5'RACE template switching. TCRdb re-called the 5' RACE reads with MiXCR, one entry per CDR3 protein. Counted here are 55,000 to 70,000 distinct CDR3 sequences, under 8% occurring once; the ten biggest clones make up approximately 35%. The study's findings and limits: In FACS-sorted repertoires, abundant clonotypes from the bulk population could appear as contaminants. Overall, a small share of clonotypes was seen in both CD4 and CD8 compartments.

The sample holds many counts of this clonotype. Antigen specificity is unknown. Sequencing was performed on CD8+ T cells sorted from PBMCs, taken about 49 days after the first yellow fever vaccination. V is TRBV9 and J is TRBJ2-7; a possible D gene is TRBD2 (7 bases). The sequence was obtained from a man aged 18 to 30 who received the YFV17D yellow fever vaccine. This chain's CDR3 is CASSVGGGAYEQYF. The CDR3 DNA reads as TGTGCCAGCAGCGTAGGAGGGGGGGCCTACGAGCAGTACTTC.